These T cell receptor beta chains were read from a single sample in a study of blood T cells in healthy people across ages. TCRdb called the 5' RACE reads again in MiXCR, with one record for every CDR3 protein. The sample contains fewer than 900,000 distinct CDR3 sequences, around 40% of which appear only once. The sample was blood. These receptors were collected from a woman aged 60-75 years in good health. CDR3s include the opening cysteine and the closing phenylalanine or tryptophan. D genes are given only for firm matches. The size field is filled for only some rows; it gives once, few, many or a size class.

NA	TRBJ1-5	TRBD1	TRBV4-2	CASNHAGTGGNNQPQHF	TGTGCCAGCAACCACGCCGGGACAGGGGGCAACAATCAGCCCCAGCATTTT
NA	TRBJ2-4	TRBD2	TRBV7-2	CASSHSGGGQNIQYF	TGTGCCAGCAGCCACAGCGGGGGCGGCCAAAACATTCAGTACTTC
few	TRBJ2-5	TRBD1	TRBV7-2	CASSLTGEREQYF	TGTGCCAGCAGCTTAACAGGGGAGCGTGAGCAGTACTTC
few	TRBJ2-7	TRBD1	TRBV6-2/TRBV6-3	CASSYLETGLSYEQYF	TGTGCCAGCAGTTACTTGGAGACAGGGCTCTCCTACGAGCAGTACTTC
NA	TRBJ2-1	NA	TRBV7-9	CASSQRDSSLNEQFF	TGTGCCAGCAGCCAACGGGACTCTTCTTTGAATGAGCAGTTCTTC
many	TRBJ2-1	TRBD2	TRBV20-1	CSASVGGAGDNEQFF	TGCAGTGCTTCGGTGGGGGGAGCGGGGGACAATGAGCAGTTCTTC
NA	TRBJ1-2	NA	TRBV7-2	CASSFRWAGYTF	TGTGCCAGCAGCTTCCGCTGGGCTGGCTACACCTTC
once	TRBJ1-2	TRBD1	TRBV28	CASSPYGLTGDRDGQNYGYTF	TGTGCCAGCAGTCCTTACGGTCTCACCGGGGACAGGGATGGGCAGAACTATGGCTACACCTTC
NA	TRBJ2-1	NA	TRBV29-1	CSARGGSNEQFF	TGCAGCGCCCGAGGGGGGAGTAATGAGCAGTTCTTC
few	TRBJ2-5	TRBD1	TRBV2	CASRAQGWQETQYF	TGTGCCAGCAGGGCACAGGGGTGGCAAGAGACCCAGTACTTC
few	TRBJ2-5	NA	TRBV28	CASSLPKGASGLYEQYF	TGTGCCAGCAGTTTACCAAAGGGGGCTAGCGGCCTCTATGAGCAGTACTTC
few	TRBJ2-2	NA	TRBV5-1	CASSLDRRGGELFF	TGCGCCAGCAGCTTGGATCGTAGGGGCGGGGAGCTGTTTTTT
NA	TRBJ2-7	TRBD1	TRBV30	CAWSVAQLLPPGDRMEQYF	TGTGCCTGGAGTGTAGCCCAGCTCCTCCCCCCGGGGGACAGGATGGAGCAGTACTTC
NA	TRBJ2-7	TRBD2	TRBV6-5	CATRLAGTYEQYF	TGTGCCACGAGGCTAGCGGGGACCTACGAGCAGTACTTC
many	TRBJ2-7	TRBD1	TRBV20-1	CSARDPGQGAYEQYF	TGCAGTGCTAGAGACCCGGGACAGGGGGCTTACGAGCAGTACTTC
NA	TRBJ2-1	TRBD1	TRBV30	CAWSGTGPNNEQFF	TGTGCCTGGAGCGGGACAGGGCCAAACAATGAGCAGTTCTTC
NA	TRBJ2-5	TRBD2	TRBV9	CASSVAMKRGSSYSEQYF	TGTGCCAGCAGCGTAGCTATGAAGCGGGGGAGCTCCTACAGTGAGCAGTACTTC
NA	TRBJ2-1	NA	TRBV14	CVSSQLVAGEQFF	TGTGTCAGCAGCCAATTGGTAGCAGGCGAGCAGTTCTTC
few	TRBJ1-1	NA	TRBV7-9	CASSPTQVTSTEAFF	TGTGCCAGCAGCCCCACGCAGGTAACATCCACTGAAGCTTTCTTT
NA	TRBJ2-3	TRBD2	TRBV7-8	CASSLRRGLTDTQYF	TGTGCCAGCAGCTTACGGCGGGGGTTAACAGATACGCAGTATTTT
many	TRBJ2-7	NA	TRBV3-1	CASSQEREQYF	TGTGCCAGCAGCCAGGAGAGGGAGCAGTACTTC
NA	TRBJ2-7	NA	TRBV21-1	CASSKRWTGGTPVREQYF	TGTGCCAGCAGCAAAAGGTGGACAGGCGGGACCCCGGTCCGCGAGCAGTACTTC
few	TRBJ2-3	NA	TRBV11-1	CASSHRGGVNTQYF	TGTGCCAGCAGCCATAGGGGCGGGGTGAATACGCAGTATTTT
NA	TRBJ2-4	NA	TRBV30	CAWSGLAKNIQYF	TGTGCCTGGTCGGGACTAGCCAAAAACATTCAGTACTTC
NA	TRBJ2-5	NA	TRBV30	CAWSGGGAQETQYF	TGTGCCTGGAGCGGTGGGGGGGCTCAAGAGACCCAGTACTTC
few	TRBJ2-7	TRBD2	TRBV5-1	CASGISSGNPYEQYF	TGCGCCAGCGGAATTTCTAGCGGGAACCCCTACGAGCAGTACTTC
NA	TRBJ2-7	TRBD1	TRBV2	CVSSTGQGNHEQYF	TGTGTCAGCAGTACGGGACAGGGTAACCACGAGCAGTACTTC
few	TRBJ2-5	NA	TRBV6-2/TRBV6-3	CASPHGTNGYF	TGTGCCAGCCCCCATGGGACCAACGGGTACTTC
NA	TRBJ2-3	NA	TRBV20-1	CSARKQDTQYF	TGCAGTGCACGAAAACAGGATACGCAGTATTTT
many	TRBJ2-6	NA	TRBV12-3/TRBV12-4	CASSLGAEGANVLTF	TGTGCCAGCAGTTTAGGGGCGGAGGGGGCCAACGTCCTGACTTTC
NA	TRBJ2-1	NA	TRBV12-5	CASGLVRGRQFF	TGTGCTAGTGGTTTGGTAAGGGGTCGGCAGTTCTTC
once	TRBJ1-5	NA	TRBV20-1	CSARDAAGSNQPQHF	TGCAGTGCTAGAGATGCGGCTGGCAGCAATCAGCCCCAGCATTTT
few	TRBJ2-7	NA	TRBV27	CASSLRGRLGASGTYEQYF	TGTGCCAGCAGTTTAAGGGGACGCCTGGGGGCTAGCGGAACCTACGAGCAGTACTTC
many	TRBJ2-3	TRBD2	TRBV7-2	CASRAPGLANTDTQYF	TGTGCCAGCAGAGCACCGGGACTAGCAAACACAGATACGCAGTATTTT
few	TRBJ1-2	TRBD1	TRBV29-1	CSVTGANYGYTF	TGCAGCGTGACAGGGGCTAACTATGGCTACACCTTC
few	TRBJ1-5	NA	TRBV7-9	CASSSPGGAGNQPQHF	TGTGCCAGCAGCTCGCCCGGCGGGGCCGGGAATCAGCCCCAGCATTTT
NA	TRBJ2-1	TRBD2	TRBV6-2/TRBV6-3	CASNPSGSQETQFF	TGTGCCAGCAACCCTAGCGGGAGTCAAGAGACCCAGTTCTTC
few	TRBJ1-2	NA	TRBV12-3/TRBV12-4	CASSLNRGWRGYTF	TGTGCCAGCAGTTTGAATCGGGGATGGCGCGGCTACACCTTC
NA	TRBJ2-7	NA	TRBV2	CASIRDSGTEQYF	TGTGCCAGCATCCGGGACTCAGGAACCGAGCAGTACTTC
few	TRBJ2-3	TRBD2	TRBV6-2/TRBV6-3	CASSYSILAGTDTQYF	TGTGCCAGCAGTTACTCGATCCTAGCGGGGACAGATACGCAGTATTTT
few	TRBJ1-5	NA	TRBV3-1	CASSQQKQGSNQPQHF	TGTGCCAGCAGCCAACAAAAGCAGGGGTCTAATCAGCCCCAGCATTTT
few	TRBJ1-4	NA	TRBV5-1	CASSPLLDGGNEKLFF	TGCGCCAGCAGCCCCTTACTGGACGGCGGTAATGAAAAACTGTTTTTT
NA	TRBJ2-3	TRBD1	TRBV3-1	CASSPRTGITTDTQYF	TGTGCCAGCAGCCCCCGGACAGGGATCACCACAGATACGCAGTATTTT
NA	TRBJ2-5	TRBD2	TRBV27	CASSLSSAGGVETQYF	TGTGCCAGCAGTTTATCTTCAGCGGGAGGGGTGGAGACCCAGTACTTC
NA	TRBJ2-3	TRBD2	TRBV6-2/TRBV6-3	CASSYSSGRVDTDTQYF	TGTGCCAGCAGTTACTCTAGCGGGAGGGTTGACACAGATACGCAGTATTTT
NA	TRBJ2-7	TRBD1	TRBV27	CASRTGVSDEQYF	TGTGCCAGCAGGACAGGGGTCAGCGACGAGCAGTACTTC
few	TRBJ2-3	NA	TRBV10-1	CASSENFDTQYF	TGCGCCAGCAGTGAAAATTTCGATACGCAGTATTTT
many	TRBJ1-2	NA	TRBV7-8	CASSSTRAGDGYTF	TGTGCCAGCAGCTCAACAAGGGCTGGAGATGGCTACACCTTC
NA	TRBJ1-4	TRBD1	TRBV5-1	CASGSTGSQEEKLFF	TGCGCCAGCGGATCGACAGGGAGTCAGGAGGAAAAACTGTTTTTT
few	TRBJ1-1	NA	TRBV5-1	CASTLGQTNTEAFF	TGCGCCAGCACCCTTGGACAGACTAACACTGAAGCTTTCTTT
NA	TRBJ2-7	TRBD2	TRBV29-1	CSAFGRGSSYEQYF	TGCAGCGCCTTCGGGAGGGGAAGCTCCTACGAGCAGTACTTC
few	TRBJ2-3	NA	TRBV4-2	CASSQSDSITDTQYF	TGTGCCAGCAGCCAAAGTGACTCAATCACAGATACGCAGTATTTT
many	TRBJ2-5	NA	TRBV7-2	CASTMGRMETQYF	TGTGCCAGCACCATGGGGCGAATGGAGACCCAGTACTTC
few	TRBJ1-2	NA	TRBV14	CASSQEGPPRGYGYTF	TGTGCCAGCAGCCAAGAAGGACCGCCGCGAGGCTATGGCTACACCTTC
many	TRBJ2-3	NA	TRBV4-3	CASSPSGTGVFGTQYF	TGCGCCAGCAGCCCAAGCGGGACAGGTGTTTTCGGGACGCAGTATTTT
NA	TRBJ2-1	TRBD1	TRBV5-1	CASTKIQGVYNEQFF	TGCGCCAGCACAAAAATACAGGGGGTTTACAATGAGCAGTTCTTC